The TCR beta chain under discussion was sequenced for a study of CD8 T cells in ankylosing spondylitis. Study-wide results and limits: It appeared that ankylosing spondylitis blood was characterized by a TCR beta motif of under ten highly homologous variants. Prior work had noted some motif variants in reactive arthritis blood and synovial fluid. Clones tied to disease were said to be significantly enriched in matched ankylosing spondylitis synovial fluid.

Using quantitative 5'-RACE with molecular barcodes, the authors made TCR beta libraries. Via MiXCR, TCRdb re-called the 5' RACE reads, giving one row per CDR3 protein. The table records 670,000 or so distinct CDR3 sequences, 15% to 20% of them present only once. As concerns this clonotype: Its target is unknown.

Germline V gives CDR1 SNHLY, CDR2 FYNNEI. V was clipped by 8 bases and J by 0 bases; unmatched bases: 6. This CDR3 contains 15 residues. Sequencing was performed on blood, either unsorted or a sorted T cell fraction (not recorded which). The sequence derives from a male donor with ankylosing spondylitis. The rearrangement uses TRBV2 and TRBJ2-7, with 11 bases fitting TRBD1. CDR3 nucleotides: TGTGCCAGCCGAAGGGACAGGGGGACCTCCTACGAGCAGTACTTC. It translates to CASRRDRGTSYEQYF.